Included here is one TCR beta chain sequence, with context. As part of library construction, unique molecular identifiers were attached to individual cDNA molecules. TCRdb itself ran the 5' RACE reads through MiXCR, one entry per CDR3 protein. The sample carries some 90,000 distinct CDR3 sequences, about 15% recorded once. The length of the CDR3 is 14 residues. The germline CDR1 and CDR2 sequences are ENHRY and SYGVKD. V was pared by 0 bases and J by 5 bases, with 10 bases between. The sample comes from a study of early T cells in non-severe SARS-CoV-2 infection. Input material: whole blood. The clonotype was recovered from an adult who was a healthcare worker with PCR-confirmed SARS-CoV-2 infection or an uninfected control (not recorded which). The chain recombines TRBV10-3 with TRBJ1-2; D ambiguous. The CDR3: CAISESRQPYGYTF. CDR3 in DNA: TGTGCCATCAGTGAGTCGAGGCAGCCATATGGCTACACCTTC.